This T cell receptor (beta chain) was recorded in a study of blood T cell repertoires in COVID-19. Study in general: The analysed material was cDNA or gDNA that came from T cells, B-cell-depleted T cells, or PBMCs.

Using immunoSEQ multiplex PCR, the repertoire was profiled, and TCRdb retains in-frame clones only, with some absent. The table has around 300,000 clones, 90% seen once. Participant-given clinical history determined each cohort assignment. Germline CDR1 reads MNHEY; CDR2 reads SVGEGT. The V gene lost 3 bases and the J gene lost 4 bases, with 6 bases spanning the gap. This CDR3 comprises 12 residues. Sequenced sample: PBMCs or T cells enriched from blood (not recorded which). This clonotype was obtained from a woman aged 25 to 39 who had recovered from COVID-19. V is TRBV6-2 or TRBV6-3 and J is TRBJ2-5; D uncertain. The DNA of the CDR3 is TGTGCCAGCAGTTATATTTCAGAGACCCAGTACTTC. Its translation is CASSYISETQYF.